This TCR beta chain was sequenced in a study of CD4 T cells in relation to SARS-CoV-2 and coronaviruses (dated by TCRdb to the early 2020s). Study-level background: The ViraFEST assay cultured PBMCs with antigen for more than nine days, then sequenced TCR beta CDR3s to find antigen-specific clonal expansions. An HIV-1 Nef peptide pool or a no-peptide culture served as the negative reference condition. Patient-derived lymphoblastoid cell lines were used to map the HLA restriction of shared crossreactive spike epitopes. At the level of individual TCR clonotypes, the study measured memory CD4+ T cell crossreactivity between SARS-CoV-2 spike protein and common cold coronavirus spike proteins. The Adaptive Biotechnologies TCR-sequencing kit was used to sequence samples from three pre-COVID donors and the naive versus memory experiments, whereas other data were Illumina-based. Expansion assays from other donors in the study were sequenced with a different, Illumina-based TCR-beta assay. Beyond this particular receptor, the publication reports: Because no donor provided both pre-pandemic and post-infection samples, tracing the source of pre-existing responses was limited. Significantly weaker SARS-CoV-2-driven expansion was shown by crossreactive clones than by monoreactive clones, consistent with antigenic imprinting. The study was constrained by small numbers of patients and of tested TCRs. Crossreactivity analysis was centred on spike protein, so crossreactivity against other viral proteins was not assessed. In about two thirds of donors, memory CD4+ clonotypes turned up that crossrecognized SARS-CoV-2 and at least one common cold coronavirus spike.

CD4+ T cells from unexposed donors were collected before the COVID-19 pandemic (2011-2018). After around ten days of culture, CD4+ T cells were isolated with the EasySep CD4+ T cell isolation kit. As cell number allowed, CD4+ T cells from unexposed donors were tested for reactivity to SARS-CoV-2 S and N and to four common cold coronavirus spike pools. Each well received under 2.5 million PBMCs, cultured in IMDM supplemented with about 5% human AB serum and roughly 10 IU/ml IL-2. Half of the culture medium was replaced with fresh IL-2-containing medium on days 3 and 7. Triplicate replicate wells were generally used for each peptide culture condition. The leukapheresis product for the unexposed donors was obtained through commercial purchase. PBMCs were isolated from leukapheresis product or whole blood by Ficoll-Paque PLUS gradient centrifugation. PBMCs were either cryopreserved at -140 degrees C or used fresh in the expansion assay. The QIAamp Micro DNA Kit was used to extract genomic DNA from the CD4+ T cells.

As concerns this clone: Its antigen is currently not known. Nothing much larger sits one base from this clone, and base qualities are not available.

The protocol used for the library was the immunoSEQ multiplex PCR assay. In the authors' own workflow: During preprocessing, nonproductive sequences were removed, along with CDR3s that did not begin with C, did not end with F or W, or were shorter than 7 amino acids. The MANAFEST web app identified antigen-specific clonotypes based on expansion compared with the reference and other culture wells. A clone was considered positive if significant expansion relative to the reference culture was observed in 2 of 3 replicate wells at an FDR below 0.05. For a clone to be considered positive, significant expansion relative to all other tandem wells and an odds ratio above 5 were also required. After three terminal residues were trimmed from each end, CDR3 homology was quantified as pairwise Levenshtein distance using the stringdist R package. The table was pulled from immuneACCESS by TCRdb, which kept in-frame rearrangements only. Such tables lose some clones; where checked, under half of the loss comes from unresolved V genes, and the rest has no known cause. Clone size and V and J calls were adopted from that table, with D and trimming inferred from the DNA. This sample lists 25,000 to 30,000 clones; 70% to 80% were detected once. The ten largest account for approximately 24% of the sample.

This clonotype originated in a human donor in good health. Material: CD4+ T cells from PBMCs, cultured in vitro.

The encoded CDR3 is CASSQSTGANVLTF. DNA sequence: TGTGCCAGCAGCCAATCAACTGGGGCCAACGTCCTGACTTTC. The sequence links TRBV3-1 (or the pseudogene TRBV3-2) to TRBJ2-6; the D gene lacks a confident call. The CDR3 holds 14 amino acids from the cysteine to the phenylalanine. The kept DNA is CDR3 alone, 42 bases in frame from the first base. From the germline V gene (reference sequence), CDR1 is LGHDT and CDR2 is YNNKEL. V was cut back by 2 bases and J by 2 bases, leaving a gap of 4 bases between them.